This TCR beta chain was documented in a study of radiotherapy plus CTLA-4 blockade in lung cancer (dated by TCRdb to 2017 to 2018). In the study overall: Objective responses occurred in roughly 20% of enrolled patients, and around 29% achieved disease control.

The study tested focal radiation therapy combined with CTLA-4 blockade (ipilimumab) in patients with chemo-refractory metastatic non-small-cell lung cancer. Study-wide conclusions, independent of this receptor: The strongest predictors of response, as reported, were early dynamic changes in blood T cell clones along with a rise in serum interferon-beta after radiation. After treatment with radiotherapy and ipilimumab, TCR clones that came from tumors expanded in the peripheral blood.

The method was the immunoSEQ multiplex PCR assay. In its TCRdb copy, this immuneACCESS table keeps in-frame sequences only and misses some clones. Where compared with another copy, unresolved V genes explain less than half of these, and the others have no known cause. Recorded for this sample are 40,000 to 45,000 clones; approximately 67% of them occurred a single time. The top ten clonotypes cover roughly 25% of the sample. Taken from the germline V gene, the CDR1 and CDR2 loops are SGHVS and FQNEAQ. The CDR3 covers 20 residues, taking in both the cysteine and the phenylalanine. Only the CDR3 part of the read is kept: 60 bases, read in frame from the first base. Trimmed from V: 7 bases; trimmed from J: 5 bases; junction bases lacking a gene match: 24. Worth noting for this clone: Its antigen is still unknown. No base quality information exists; no much larger clone differs at one position.

The sequence joins TRBV7-8 to TRBJ2-3, with 10 bases in between that match TRBD2. This receptor was taken from a human donor with non-small cell lung cancer who had a partial response to radiotherapy plus ipilimumab. The source material was peripheral blood, sampled from a patient treated with radiotherapy plus ipilimumab. The sequence in DNA is TGTGCCAGCATCCAAAACCTACTAGCGGGGCAGCTTGGGGCGCGAGATACGCAGTATTTT. Translated, it reads CASIQNLLAGQLGARDTQYF.